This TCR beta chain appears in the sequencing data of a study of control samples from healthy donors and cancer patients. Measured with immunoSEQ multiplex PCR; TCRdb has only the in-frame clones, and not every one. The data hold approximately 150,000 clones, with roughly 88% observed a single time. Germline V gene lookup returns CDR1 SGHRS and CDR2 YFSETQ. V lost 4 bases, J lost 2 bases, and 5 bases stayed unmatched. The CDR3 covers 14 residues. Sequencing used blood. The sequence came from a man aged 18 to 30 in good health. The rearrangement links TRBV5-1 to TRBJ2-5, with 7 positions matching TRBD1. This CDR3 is CASSAGTVQETQYF. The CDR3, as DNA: TGCGCCAGCAGCGCAGGGACAGTACAAGAGACCCAGTACTTC.